This T cell receptor (beta chain) was identified during a study of T-cell reconstitution after alpha-beta-depleted transplantation in children. This clonotype was detected a few times. The V end was cut by 2 bases, the J end by 7 bases, with 12 bases between. Germline assignment: CDR1 SGHTA and CDR2 FQGTGA. The CDR3 has 14 amino acids. Unique molecular identifiers were incorporated into the prepared TCRbeta library. Using its own MiXCR run on the PCR reads, TCRdb lists one record per CDR3 protein. The sample shows about 610,000 distinct CDR3 sequences, 10% of them seen only once. The receptor comes from a human donor who donated a stem cell graft to a child with acute myeloid leukemia. The chain couples TRBV7-3 to TRBJ2-1; D gene unclear. Sequences were derived from PBMCs from the stem cell graft donor, sampled from the stem cell graft. The CDR3 protein is CASSLRSGDNEQFF. Written as DNA, the CDR3 is TGTGCCAGCAGCTTACGATCTGGGGATAATGAGCAGTTCTTC.